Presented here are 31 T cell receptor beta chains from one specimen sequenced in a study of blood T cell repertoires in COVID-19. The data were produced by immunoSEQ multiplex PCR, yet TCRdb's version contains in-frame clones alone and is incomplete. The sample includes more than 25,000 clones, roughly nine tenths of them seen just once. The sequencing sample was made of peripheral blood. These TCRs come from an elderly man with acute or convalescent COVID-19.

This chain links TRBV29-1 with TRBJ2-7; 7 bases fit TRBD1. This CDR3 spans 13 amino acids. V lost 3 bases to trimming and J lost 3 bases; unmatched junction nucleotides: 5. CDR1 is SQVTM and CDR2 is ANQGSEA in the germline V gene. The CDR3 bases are TGCAGCGTTGAGGCCGGGACAGACTACGAGCAGTACTTC. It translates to CSVEAGTDYEQYF.

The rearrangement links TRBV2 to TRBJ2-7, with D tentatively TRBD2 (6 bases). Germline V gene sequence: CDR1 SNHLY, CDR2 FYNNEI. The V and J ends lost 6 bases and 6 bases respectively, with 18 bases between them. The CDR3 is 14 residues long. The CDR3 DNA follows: TGTGCCAGCAGAAAACCTACGGAGGGAGTCGAGCAGTACTTC. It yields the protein CASRKPTEGVEQYF. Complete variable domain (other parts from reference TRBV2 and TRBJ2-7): EPEVTQTPSHQVTQMGQEVILRCVPISNHLYFYWYRQILGQKVEFLVSFYNNEISEKSEIFDDQFSVERPDGSNFTLKIRSTKLEDSAMYFCASRKPTEGVEQYFGPGTRLTVT.

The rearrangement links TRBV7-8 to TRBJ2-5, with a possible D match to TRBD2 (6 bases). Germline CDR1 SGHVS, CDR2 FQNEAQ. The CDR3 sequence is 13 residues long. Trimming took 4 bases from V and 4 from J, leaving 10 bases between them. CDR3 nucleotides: TGTGCCAGCAGCTATCTGGGGGGAGAGACCCAGTACTTC. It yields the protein CASSYLGGETQYF.

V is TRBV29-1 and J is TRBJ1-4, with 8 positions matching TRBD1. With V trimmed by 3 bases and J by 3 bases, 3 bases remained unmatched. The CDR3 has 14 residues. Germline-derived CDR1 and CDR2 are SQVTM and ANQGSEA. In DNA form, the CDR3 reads TGCAGCGTTGATCAGGGGGCTCCTAATGAAAAACTGTTTTTT. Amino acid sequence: CSVDQGAPNEKLFF.

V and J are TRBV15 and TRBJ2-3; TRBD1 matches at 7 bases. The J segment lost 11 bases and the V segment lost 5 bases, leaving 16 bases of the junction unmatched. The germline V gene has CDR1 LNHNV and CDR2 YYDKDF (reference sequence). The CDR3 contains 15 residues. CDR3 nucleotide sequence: TGTGCCACCAGCCGGGGAAGGGGTCGAGCAGGGGGGCAGTATTTT. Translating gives CATSRGRGRAGGQYF.

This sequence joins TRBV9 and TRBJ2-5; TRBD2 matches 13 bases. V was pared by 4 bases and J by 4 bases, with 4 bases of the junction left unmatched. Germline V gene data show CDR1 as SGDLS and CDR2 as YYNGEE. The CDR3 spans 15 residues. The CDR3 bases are TGTGCCAGCAGCAGCCGACTAGCGGGGGGAGAGACCCAGTACTTC. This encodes CASSSRLAGGETQYF.

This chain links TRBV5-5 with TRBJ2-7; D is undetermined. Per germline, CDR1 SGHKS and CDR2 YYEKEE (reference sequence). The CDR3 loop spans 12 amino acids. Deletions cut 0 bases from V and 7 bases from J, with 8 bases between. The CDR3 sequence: CASSLEFGEQYF. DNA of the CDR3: TGTGCCAGCAGCTTGGAGTTCGGGGAGCAGTACTTC.

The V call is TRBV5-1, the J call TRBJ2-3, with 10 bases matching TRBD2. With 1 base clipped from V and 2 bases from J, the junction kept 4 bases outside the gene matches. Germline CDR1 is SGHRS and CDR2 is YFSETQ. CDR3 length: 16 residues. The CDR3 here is CASSLIAGGPTDTQYF. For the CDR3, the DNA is TGCGCCAGCAGCTTGATAGCGGGGGGCCCCACAGATACGCAGTATTTT. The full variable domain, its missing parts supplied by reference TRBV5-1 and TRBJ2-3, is KAGVTQTPRYLIKTRGQQVTLSCSPISGHRSVSWYQQTPGQGLQFLFEYFSETQRNKGNFPGRFSGRQFSNSRSEMNVSTLELGDSALYLCASSLIAGGPTDTQYFGPGTRLTVL.

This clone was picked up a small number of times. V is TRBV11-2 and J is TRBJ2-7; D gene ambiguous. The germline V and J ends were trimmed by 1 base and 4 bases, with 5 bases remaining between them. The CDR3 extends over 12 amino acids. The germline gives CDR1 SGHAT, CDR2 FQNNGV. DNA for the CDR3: TGTGCCAGCAGCTTAGTACAATACGAGCAGTACTTC. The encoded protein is CASSLVQYEQYF.

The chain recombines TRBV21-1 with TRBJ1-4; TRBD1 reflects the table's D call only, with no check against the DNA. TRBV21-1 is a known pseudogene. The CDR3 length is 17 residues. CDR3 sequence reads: CASSSVKPGQGHEKLFF. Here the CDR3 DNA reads TGTGCCAGCAGCTCCGTCAAGCCGGGACAGGGTCATGAAAAACTGTTTTTT.

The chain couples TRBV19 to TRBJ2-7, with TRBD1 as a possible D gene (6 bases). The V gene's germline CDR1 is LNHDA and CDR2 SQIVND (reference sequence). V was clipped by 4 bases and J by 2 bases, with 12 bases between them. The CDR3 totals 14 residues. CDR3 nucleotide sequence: TGTGCCAGTAGTAATGGGGGCAGCCCCTACGAGCAGTACTTC. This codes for CASSNGGSPYEQYF.

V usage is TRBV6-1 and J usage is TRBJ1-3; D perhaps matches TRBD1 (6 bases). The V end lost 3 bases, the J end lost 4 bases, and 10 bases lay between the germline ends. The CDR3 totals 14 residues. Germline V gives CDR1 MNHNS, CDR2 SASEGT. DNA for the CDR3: TGTGCCAGCAGTGAGCAGGGGTCAGGAAACACCATATATTTT. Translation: CASSEQGSGNTIYF.

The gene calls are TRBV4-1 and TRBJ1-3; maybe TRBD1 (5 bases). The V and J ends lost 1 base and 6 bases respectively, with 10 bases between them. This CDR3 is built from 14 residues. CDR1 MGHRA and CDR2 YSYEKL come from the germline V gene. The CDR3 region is CASSQAQGKNTIYF. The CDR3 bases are TGCGCCAGCAGCCAAGCGCAGGGAAAAAACACCATATATTTT.

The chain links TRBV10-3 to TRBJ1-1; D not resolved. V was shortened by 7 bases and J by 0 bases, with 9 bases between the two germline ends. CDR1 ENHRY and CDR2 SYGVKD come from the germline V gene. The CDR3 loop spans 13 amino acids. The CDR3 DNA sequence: TGTGCCATCACGGTTTTGGTGAACACTGAAGCTTTCTTT. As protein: CAITVLVNTEAFF.

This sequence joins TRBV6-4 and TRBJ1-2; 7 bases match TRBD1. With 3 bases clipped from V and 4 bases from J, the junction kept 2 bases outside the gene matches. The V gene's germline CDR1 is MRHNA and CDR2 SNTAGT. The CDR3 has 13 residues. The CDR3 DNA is TGTGCCAGCAGTGAGCCAGGGGGCTATGGCTACACCTTC. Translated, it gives CASSEPGGYGYTF.

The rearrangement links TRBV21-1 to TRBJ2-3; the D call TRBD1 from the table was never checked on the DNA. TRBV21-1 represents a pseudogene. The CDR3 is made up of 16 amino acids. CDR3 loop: CASSKWSGRNTDTQYF. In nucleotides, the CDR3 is TGTGCCAGCAGCAAATGGTCAGGGCGTAACACAGATACGCAGTATTTT.

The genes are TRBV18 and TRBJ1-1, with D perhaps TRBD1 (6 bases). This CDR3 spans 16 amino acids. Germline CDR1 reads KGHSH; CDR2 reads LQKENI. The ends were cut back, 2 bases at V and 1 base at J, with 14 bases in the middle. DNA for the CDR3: TGTGCCAGCTCACCAGGGAGACCAGGGGCGAACACTGAAGCTTTCTTT. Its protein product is CASSPGRPGANTEAFF.

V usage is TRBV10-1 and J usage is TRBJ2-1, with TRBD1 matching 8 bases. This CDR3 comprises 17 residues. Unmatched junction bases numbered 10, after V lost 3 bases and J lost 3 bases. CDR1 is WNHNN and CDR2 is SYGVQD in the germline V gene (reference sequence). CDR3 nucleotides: TGCGCCAGCAGTGAAAGATCGAAAGGACAGGGCTACAATGAGCAGTTCTTC. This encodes CASSERSKGQGYNEQFF.

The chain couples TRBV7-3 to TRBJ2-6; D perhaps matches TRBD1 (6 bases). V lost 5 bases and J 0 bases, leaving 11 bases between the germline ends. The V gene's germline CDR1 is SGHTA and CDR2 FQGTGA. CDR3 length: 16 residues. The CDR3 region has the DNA TGTGCCAGCAGCGTACTACAGGGCTCTGGGGCCAACGTCCTGACTTTC. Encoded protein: CASSVLQGSGANVLTF.

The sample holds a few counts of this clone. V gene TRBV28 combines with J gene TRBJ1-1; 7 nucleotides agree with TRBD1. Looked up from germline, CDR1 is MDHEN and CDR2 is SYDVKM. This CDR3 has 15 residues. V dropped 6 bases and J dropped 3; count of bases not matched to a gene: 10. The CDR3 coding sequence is TGTGCCAGCAGCTCCTCGACAGGGTTGGACACTGAAGCTTTCTTT. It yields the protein CASSSSTGLDTEAFF.

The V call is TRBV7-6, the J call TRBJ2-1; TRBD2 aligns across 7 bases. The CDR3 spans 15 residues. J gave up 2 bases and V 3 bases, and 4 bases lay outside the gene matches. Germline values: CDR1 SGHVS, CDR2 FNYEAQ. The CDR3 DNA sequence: TGTGCCAGCAGCTTCCTAGCGGAGGCCTACAATGAGCAGTTCTTC. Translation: CASSFLAEAYNEQFF. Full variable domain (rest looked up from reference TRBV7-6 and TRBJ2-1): GAGVSQSPRYKVTKRGQDVALRCDPISGHVSLYWYRQALGQGPEFLTYFNYEAQQDKSGLPNDRFSAERPEGSISTLTIQRTEQRDSAMYRCASSFLAEAYNEQFFGPGTRLTVL.

The CDR3 DNA reads as TGTGCCAGCTCACGACGACAGGGGGAGACGAACACTGAAGCTTTCTTT. Translated, it gives CASSRRQGETNTEAFF. The V gene is TRBV18, the J gene TRBJ1-1; 9 bases fit TRBD1. Germline trimming cut 4 bases from V and 1 base from J; bases unmatched to any gene: 7. In germline, CDR1 is KGHSH, CDR2 LQKENI. The CDR3 is 16 residues long.

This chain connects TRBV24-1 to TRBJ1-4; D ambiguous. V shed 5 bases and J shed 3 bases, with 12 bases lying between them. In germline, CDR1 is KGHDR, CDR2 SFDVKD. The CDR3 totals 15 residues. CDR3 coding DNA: TGTGCCACCAGTGCTTCGGGCGGGGCTAATGAAAAACTGTTTTTT. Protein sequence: CATSASGGANEKLFF.

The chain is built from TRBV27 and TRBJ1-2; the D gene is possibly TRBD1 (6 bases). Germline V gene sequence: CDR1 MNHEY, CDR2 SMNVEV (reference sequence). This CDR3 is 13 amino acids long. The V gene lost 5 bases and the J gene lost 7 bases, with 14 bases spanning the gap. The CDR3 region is CASSPTGFSGYTF. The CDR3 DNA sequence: TGTGCCAGCAGTCCCACAGGGTTTTCTGGCTACACCTTC.

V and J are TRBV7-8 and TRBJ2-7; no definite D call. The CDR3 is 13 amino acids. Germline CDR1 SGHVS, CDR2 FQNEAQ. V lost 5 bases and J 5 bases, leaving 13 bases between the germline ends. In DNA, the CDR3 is TGTGCCAGCAGCCCGCCTCGGTCGGACGAGCAGTACTTC. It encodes CASSPPRSDEQYF.

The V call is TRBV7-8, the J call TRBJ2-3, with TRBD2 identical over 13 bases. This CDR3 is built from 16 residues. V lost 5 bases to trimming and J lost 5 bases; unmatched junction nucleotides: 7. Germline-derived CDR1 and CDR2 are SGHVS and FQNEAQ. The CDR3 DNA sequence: TGTGCCAGCAGCGGCACTAGCGGGGGGGCGGTAGATACGCAGTATTTT. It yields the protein CASSGTSGGAVDTQYF.

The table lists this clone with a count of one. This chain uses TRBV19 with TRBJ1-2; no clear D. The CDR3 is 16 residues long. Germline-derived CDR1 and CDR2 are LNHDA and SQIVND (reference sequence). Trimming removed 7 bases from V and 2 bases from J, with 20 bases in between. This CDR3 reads CASTSRHLGANYGYTF. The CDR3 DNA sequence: TGTGCCAGTACCTCTCGGCACCTGGGAGCGAACTATGGCTACACCTTC.

CDR3 in DNA: TGTGCCAGCGCCGCAGGGGGCGCAGGTTGGTATGGCTACACCTTC. This gives the protein CASAAGGAGWYGYTF. V usage is TRBV28 and J usage is TRBJ1-2, with 8 positions matching TRBD1. CDR3 size: 15 residues. Germline values: CDR1 MDHEN, CDR2 SYDVKM. The J segment lost 5 bases and the V segment lost 8 bases, leaving 13 bases of the junction unmatched.

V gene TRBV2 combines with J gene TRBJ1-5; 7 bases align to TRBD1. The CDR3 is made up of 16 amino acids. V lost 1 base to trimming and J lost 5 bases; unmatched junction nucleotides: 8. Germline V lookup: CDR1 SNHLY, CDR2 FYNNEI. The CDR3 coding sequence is TGTGCCAGCAGTGAAGATCCGACAGGGCGACATCAGCCCCAGCATTTT. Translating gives CASSEDPTGRHQPQHF.

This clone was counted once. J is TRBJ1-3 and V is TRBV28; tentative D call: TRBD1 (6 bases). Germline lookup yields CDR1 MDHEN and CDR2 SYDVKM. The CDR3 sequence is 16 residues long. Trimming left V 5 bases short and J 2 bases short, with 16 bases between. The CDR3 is CASSKPEGVAGNTIYF. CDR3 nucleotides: TGTGCCAGCAGTAAGCCCGAGGGGGTAGCTGGAAACACCATATATTTT.

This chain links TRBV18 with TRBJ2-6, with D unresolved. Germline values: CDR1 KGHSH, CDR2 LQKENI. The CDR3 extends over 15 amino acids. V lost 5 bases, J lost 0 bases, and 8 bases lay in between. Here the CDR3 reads CASSSTNSGANVLTF. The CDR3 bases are TGTGCCAGCTCATCAACAAACTCTGGGGCCAACGTCCTGACTTTC.